This T cell receptor (beta chain) was identified during a study of blood T cell repertoires in COVID-19. Looking at the study overall: Sources were T cells, B-cell-depleted T cells, or PBMCs; the material itself was cDNA or gDNA.

CDR1 LNHNV and CDR2 YYDKDF come from the germline V gene (reference sequence). Trimming cost V 3 bases and J 6 bases, with 12 bases left between them. The CDR3 loop spans 14 amino acids. Data came from immunoSEQ multiplex PCR; TCRdb stores just in-frame clones and leaves some out. The table includes more than 90,000 clones, 85% to 95% detected once. Material for sequencing was peripheral blood. The source of this sequence is a man in his fifties or sixties with active COVID-19. The rearrangement links TRBV15 to TRBJ2-1; D unclear. The CDR3 protein is CATSRALVANEQFF. In DNA form, the CDR3 reads TGTGCCACCAGCAGGGCCCTGGTGGCCAATGAGCAGTTCTTC.